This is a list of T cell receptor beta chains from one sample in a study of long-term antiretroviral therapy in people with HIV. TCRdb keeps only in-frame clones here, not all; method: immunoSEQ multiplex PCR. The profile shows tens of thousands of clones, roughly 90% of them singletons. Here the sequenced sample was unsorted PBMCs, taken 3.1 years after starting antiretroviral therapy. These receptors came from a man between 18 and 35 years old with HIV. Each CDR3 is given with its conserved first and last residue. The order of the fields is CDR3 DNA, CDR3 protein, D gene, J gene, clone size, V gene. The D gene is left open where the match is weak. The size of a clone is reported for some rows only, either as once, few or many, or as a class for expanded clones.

CDR3 DNA: TGTGCCAGCAGCGCGCAGGGGGAAGTAGCCTCCGAGCAGTACTTC; CDR3 protein: CASSAQGEVASEQYF; D gene: TRBD1; J gene: TRBJ2-7; clone size: NA; V gene: TRBV7-6
CDR3 DNA: TGTGCCAGTAGAAGGGGACCTCCCATCGAAGCTTTCTTT; CDR3 protein: CASRRGPPIEAFF; D gene: NA; J gene: TRBJ1-1; clone size: NA; V gene: TRBV19
CDR3 DNA: TGCGCCAGCAGTAGGGAGGACACTGAAGCTTTCTTT; CDR3 protein: CASSREDTEAFF; D gene: NA; J gene: TRBJ1-1; clone size: NA; V gene: TRBV5-1
CDR3 DNA: TGTGCCAGCGAGACCTCCGGGACTAGCGGGAGTGGGGCAGATACGCAGTATTTT; CDR3 protein: CASETSGTSGSGADTQYF; D gene: TRBD2; J gene: TRBJ2-3; clone size: NA; V gene: TRBV2
CDR3 DNA: TGTGCCAGCACGCCCGGGGTGAGCACTGAAGCTTTCTTT; CDR3 protein: CASTPGVSTEAFF; D gene: NA; J gene: TRBJ1-1; clone size: NA; V gene: TRBV7-9
CDR3 DNA: TGTGCCAGCGGATGGGAGAATGAGCAGTTCTTC; CDR3 protein: CASGWENEQFF; D gene: NA; J gene: TRBJ2-1; clone size: few; V gene: TRBV9
CDR3 DNA: TGTGCCATCGGAACTAGCGGGGGGGCCTACAATGAGCAGTTCTTC; CDR3 protein: CAIGTSGGAYNEQFF; D gene: TRBD2; J gene: TRBJ2-1; clone size: NA; V gene: TRBV10-3
CDR3 DNA: TGTGCCAGCAGTGACTCCTTGGGGTCGAGAGATACGCAGTATTTT; CDR3 protein: CASSDSLGSRDTQYF; D gene: NA; J gene: TRBJ2-3; clone size: NA; V gene: TRBV6-4
CDR3 DNA: TGTGCCAGCTCACCCTCGACAGAGAACACTGAAGCTTTCTTT; CDR3 protein: CASSPSTENTEAFF; D gene: NA; J gene: TRBJ1-1; clone size: NA; V gene: TRBV18
CDR3 DNA: TGTGCCGTCCTGGGGGAGCAGGGGCCCTACGAGCAGTACTTC; CDR3 protein: CAVLGEQGPYEQYF; D gene: NA; J gene: TRBJ2-7; clone size: NA; V gene: TRBV10-3
CDR3 DNA: TGTGCCTGGAGTGGAAAGACCCAGTACTTC; CDR3 protein: CAWSGKTQYF; D gene: NA; J gene: TRBJ2-5; clone size: NA; V gene: TRBV30
CDR3 DNA: TGTGCCAGCATTCTGGCGGGTAACTATGGCTACACCTTC; CDR3 protein: CASILAGNYGYTF; D gene: NA; J gene: TRBJ1-2; clone size: NA; V gene: TRBV7-2
CDR3 DNA: TGTGCCAGCAGCTTAGCGGTAGGGTCCCTCAATCAGCCCCAGCATTTT; CDR3 protein: CASSLAVGSLNQPQHF; D gene: NA; J gene: TRBJ1-5; clone size: NA; V gene: TRBV7-9
CDR3 DNA: TGTGCCAGCAGCCCCGGGACCGTTAAGAACACTGAAGCTTTCTTT; CDR3 protein: CASSPGTVKNTEAFF; D gene: NA; J gene: TRBJ1-1; clone size: NA; V gene: TRBV11-1
CDR3 DNA: TGCGCCAGCAGCTCCGAACAGGGTTTGGGTGGCTACACCTTC; CDR3 protein: CASSSEQGLGGYTF; D gene: NA; J gene: TRBJ1-2; clone size: NA; V gene: TRBV5-1
CDR3 DNA: TGTGCCAGTAGTATCGGTGCAGGGGGCTTCGAGCAGTACTTC; CDR3 protein: CASSIGAGGFEQYF; D gene: TRBD1; J gene: TRBJ2-7; clone size: few; V gene: TRBV19
CDR3 DNA: TGTGCCAGCAGTTCTCTAGCGGACAAACACAATGAGCAGTTCTTC; CDR3 protein: CASSSLADKHNEQFF; D gene: TRBD2; J gene: TRBJ2-1; clone size: NA; V gene: TRBV6-5
CDR3 DNA: TGTGCCAGCAGTACGGGGACGGCGGGCAATCAGCCCCAGCATTTT; CDR3 protein: CASSTGTAGNQPQHF; D gene: NA; J gene: TRBJ1-5; clone size: NA; V gene: TRBV6-5
CDR3 DNA: TGTGCCAGCAGCCTGGGTAGGGCATCCGGGGAGCTGTTTTTT; CDR3 protein: CASSLGRASGELFF; D gene: NA; J gene: TRBJ2-2; clone size: NA; V gene: TRBV28
CDR3 DNA: TGTGCCAGCAGTTTACAGGGAAATCAGCCCCAGCATTTT; CDR3 protein: CASSLQGNQPQHF; D gene: NA; J gene: TRBJ1-5; clone size: once; V gene: TRBV6-5
CDR3 DNA: TGTGCCAGCAGCGAATGCGGACAGCGCCGTTTCTACGAGCAGTACTTC; CDR3 protein: CASSECGQRRFYEQYF; D gene: NA; J gene: TRBJ2-7; clone size: once; V gene: TRBV9
CDR3 DNA: TGTGCCAGCAGCACGACTAGCGTTCGTGATACGCAGTATTTT; CDR3 protein: CASSTTSVRDTQYF; D gene: TRBD2; J gene: TRBJ2-3; clone size: NA; V gene: TRBV9
CDR3 DNA: TGCGCCAGCAGCCCAAACTCCGGACAGGACTACGAGCAGTACTTC; CDR3 protein: CASSPNSGQDYEQYF; D gene: TRBD1; J gene: TRBJ2-7; clone size: NA; V gene: TRBV4-1
CDR3 DNA: TGTGCCAGCAGCACACCGACTAGCCCCGGGGAGCTGTTTTTT; CDR3 protein: CASSTPTSPGELFF; D gene: TRBD2; J gene: TRBJ2-2; clone size: NA; V gene: TRBV27
CDR3 DNA: TGTGCCACCAGCAGCCAAGGGAGACTCACGTGGGAGACCCAGTACTTC; CDR3 protein: CATSSQGRLTWETQYF; D gene: NA; J gene: TRBJ2-5; clone size: NA; V gene: TRBV15
CDR3 DNA: TGTGCCAGCAGCTTAGGGGAAGGGACTGGGGACTATGGCTACACCTTC; CDR3 protein: CASSLGEGTGDYGYTF; D gene: NA; J gene: TRBJ1-2; clone size: NA; V gene: TRBV7-6
CDR3 DNA: TGTGCCAGCAGCTGGAGGGGAGCGGGACGAACTATTTTCTACAATGAGCAGTTCTTC; CDR3 protein: CASSWRGAGRTIFYNEQFF; D gene: TRBD2; J gene: TRBJ2-1; clone size: NA; V gene: TRBV7-8
CDR3 DNA: TGTGCCAGCTTCCCACGGAGTAACTATGGCTACACCTTC; CDR3 protein: CASFPRSNYGYTF; D gene: NA; J gene: TRBJ1-2; clone size: NA; V gene: TRBV6-5
CDR3 DNA: TGCAGCGTTGACTGGCAAAACACTGAAGCTTTCTTT; CDR3 protein: CSVDWQNTEAFF; D gene: NA; J gene: TRBJ1-1; clone size: once; V gene: TRBV29-1
CDR3 DNA: TGTGCCAGCAGCCTCGGGAGAGGACTGTTGAACACTGAAGCTTTCTTT; CDR3 protein: CASSLGRGLLNTEAFF; D gene: NA; J gene: TRBJ1-1; clone size: NA; V gene: TRBV14
CDR3 DNA: TGTGCCAGCTTAGCGGGAGGGGGTGAGCAGTTCTTC; CDR3 protein: CASLAGGGEQFF; D gene: TRBD2; J gene: TRBJ2-1; clone size: NA; V gene: TRBV4-2
CDR3 DNA: TGTGCCAGCAGCCTGACACAGGGCTGGGAAACTGAAGCTTTCTTT; CDR3 protein: CASSLTQGWETEAFF; D gene: NA; J gene: TRBJ1-1; clone size: NA; V gene: TRBV14
CDR3 DNA: TGTGCCAGTAGTATGGGGAGGGGGAGAAATCAGCCCCAGCATTTT; CDR3 protein: CASSMGRGRNQPQHF; D gene: NA; J gene: TRBJ1-5; clone size: few; V gene: TRBV19
CDR3 DNA: TGTGCCAGCCGCCTTACAGGGGGAGAAGAGACCCAGTACTTC; CDR3 protein: CASRLTGGEETQYF; D gene: TRBD1; J gene: TRBJ2-5; clone size: NA; V gene: TRBV5-6
CDR3 DNA: TGTGCCAGCAGCCCCCTCGGGGGACAGGGGACGACTAATGAAAAACTGTTTTTT; CDR3 protein: CASSPLGGQGTTNEKLFF; D gene: TRBD1; J gene: TRBJ1-4; clone size: NA; V gene: TRBV7-3
CDR3 DNA: TGTGCCAGCTCCCAACAGGGGGCCATAGATGGCTACACCTTC; CDR3 protein: CASSQQGAIDGYTF; D gene: TRBD1; J gene: TRBJ1-2; clone size: NA; V gene: TRBV5-6
CDR3 DNA: TGTGCCAGCAGCTTGGGACAGGCGTCCCCTACTCGGAATCAGCCCCAGCATTTT; CDR3 protein: CASSLGQASPTRNQPQHF; D gene: NA; J gene: TRBJ1-5; clone size: NA; V gene: TRBV5-6
CDR3 DNA: TGTGCCAGCAGCCAGCCCGGGGCGGGAGATACGCAGTATTTT; CDR3 protein: CASSQPGAGDTQYF; D gene: NA; J gene: TRBJ2-3; clone size: NA; V gene: TRBV5-4